This T cell receptor beta chain originates from a study of human T cells and chemical hapten exposure. This sample's time point: patch test 1, 2 weeks after DPC sensitization. The treatment is: therapeutic diphenylcyclopropenone sensitization with weekly scalp DPC. As the library was built, unique molecular identifiers were attached to individual cDNA molecules. TCRdb processed the RACE reads anew with MiXCR; each CDR3 protein has one entry. The sample lists 150,000 to 200,000 distinct CDR3 sequences, roughly 15% occurring once. Germline V gene data show CDR1 as LGHNA and CDR2 as YNFKEQ. J lost 2 bases, V lost 4 bases, and 5 bases had no gene match. CDR3 length: 15 residues.

This clonotype was sampled from a woman in her 30s with alopecia areata. Some clones in this sample may be carry-over from other donors' samples. Sequencing used whole blood, obtained in connection with sensitization to the hapten diphenylcyclopropenone (DPC). The V and J genes are TRBV4-2 and TRBJ2-5; 9 bases are shared with TRBD1. CDR3 coding DNA: TGTGCCAGCAGCCGAGCCGGGACAGGGCAAGAGACCCAGTACTTC. Its translation is CASSRAGTGQETQYF.